These 22 T cell receptor beta chains share one sample of origin, sequenced in a study of shared clonotypes between healthy human individuals. The naive CD8 population came from CD45RO-negative cells selected for CCR7, without terminally differentiated effector memory CD45RA+ cells. The data were produced by immunoSEQ multiplex PCR, yet TCRdb's version contains in-frame clones alone and is incomplete. The table shows around 580,000 clones, with roughly 98% occurring only once. Sequenced material: naive CD8+ T cells sorted from blood. All receptors come from a man aged 25-40 years in good health.

The genes are TRBV5-4 and TRBJ2-3; TRBD2 aligns across 7 bases. The junction had 9 bases not matched to a gene; V was cut back by 0 bases and J by 2 bases. The CDR3 is made up of 17 amino acids. CDR1 is SGHNT, CDR2 YYREEE, per germline (reference sequence). In DNA, the CDR3 is TGTGCCAGCAGCTTGGAGGGGCTAGCGGCTTTCACAGATACGCAGTATTTT. Amino acids: CASSLEGLAAFTDTQYF.

The chain has TRBV6-1 and TRBJ2-1, with D possibly being TRBD1 (5 bases). CDR1 is MNHNS, CDR2 SASEGT, per germline. Trimming took 1 base from V and 6 from J, leaving 7 bases between them. The CDR3 is made up of 13 amino acids. CDR3 nucleotides: TGTGCCAGCAGTGAAGTAGACAGCAATGAGCAGTTCTTC. Protein sequence: CASSEVDSNEQFF.

J is TRBJ2-7 and V is TRBV11-1; D unresolved. The CDR3 sequence is 12 residues long. Germline V gene lookup returns CDR1 SGHAT and CDR2 FQDESV (reference sequence). Between the trimmed V and J ends, which lost 1 base and 3 bases, there was a span of 4 bases. In DNA form, the CDR3 reads TGTGCCAGCAGCTTAGAAAGCTACGAGCAGTACTTC. Amino acid sequence: CASSLESYEQYF. Full variable domain (rest looked up from reference TRBV11-1 and TRBJ2-7): EAEVAQSPRYKITEKSQAVAFWCDPISGHATLYWYRQILGQGPELLVQFQDESVVDDSQLPKDRFSAERLKGVDSTLKIQPAELGDSAMYLCASSLESYEQYFGPGTRLTVT.

Only one count was recorded for this clone. J is TRBJ2-3 and V is TRBV5-1; D call uncertain. The CDR3 loop spans 15 amino acids. Per the germline V gene, CDR1 is SGHRS and CDR2 is YFSETQ. Trimming took 5 bases from V and 5 from J, leaving 18 bases between them. DNA for the CDR3: TGCGCCAGCAGGCAAACCCCGGCCACAATAGATACGCAGTATTTT. Residues: CASRQTPATIDTQYF.

The rearrangement joins TRBV6-4 to TRBJ2-1; the match to TRBD2 covers 8 bases. The V gene end was trimmed by 9 bases and the J gene end by 1 base; junction bases not matched to a gene: 14. The CDR3 is 17 residues long. Germline CDR1 MRHNA, CDR2 SNTAGT. For the CDR3, the DNA is TGTGCCAGAGTGACTCGATTAGCGGGAAAGTCCTACAATGAGCAGTTCTTC. Translating gives CARVTRLAGKSYNEQFF.

The chain uses TRBV7-5 and TRBJ2-7; the D segment call TRBD1 is taken from the table without a DNA check. TRBV7-5 corresponds to a pseudogene. The CDR3 runs 14 residues. Written as DNA, the CDR3 is TGTGTCAGAAGCCCTGAGACAGTAACCTACGAGCAGTACTTC. Protein sequence: CVRSPETVTYEQYF.

This clone appeared a single time. The genes are TRBV11-3 and TRBJ2-5, with D perhaps TRBD2 (6 bases). The CDR3 runs to 15 residues. The germline V and J ends were trimmed by 2 bases and 4 bases, with 14 bases remaining between them. Looked up from germline, CDR1 is SGHNT and CDR2 is YENEEA. CDR3: CASSLRESGGETQYF. In DNA form, the CDR3 reads TGTGCCAGCAGCTTACGGGAGTCCGGGGGAGAGACCCAGTACTTC. Supplemented by reference TRBV11-3 and TRBJ2-5, the full variable domain reads EAGVVQSPRYKIIEKKQPVAFWCNPISGHNTLYWYLQNLGQGPELLIRYENEEAVDDSQLPKDRFSAERLKGVDSTLKIQPAELGDSAVYLCASSLRESGGETQYFGPGTRLLVL.

The chain links TRBV27 to TRBJ1-2; 8 positions agree with TRBD1. CDR1 and CDR2 (germline): MNHEY, SMNVEV (reference sequence). CDR3 size: 14 residues. The ends lost 8 bases at V and 4 bases at J; junction bases unmatched: 9. Here the CDR3 reads CASLSPGTGYGYTF. The CDR3 bases are TGTGCCAGCCTGTCACCCGGGACAGGCTATGGCTACACCTTC.

V and J are TRBV6-5 and TRBJ2-1, with D tentatively TRBD2 (5 bases). This CDR3 is 14 amino acids long. The V and J ends lost 7 bases and 7 bases respectively, with 17 bases between them. Germline CDR1 and CDR2: MNHEY and SVGAGI. The CDR3 is CASTRTDGLNEQFF. CDR3 in DNA: TGTGCCAGCACCAGAACGGATGGACTGAATGAGCAGTTCTTC.

The genes are TRBV27 and TRBJ1-2; 7 bases agree with TRBD1. The junction had 9 bases not matched to a gene; V was cut back by 10 bases and J by 4 bases. This CDR3 is 13 amino acids long. Germline V lookup: CDR1 MNHEY, CDR2 SMNVEV (reference sequence). CDR3 region: CATGRDSLYGYTF. CDR3 bases: TGTGCCACGGGCAGGGACAGCCTCTATGGCTACACCTTC.

The J gene is TRBJ2-6, the V gene TRBV7-2; TRBD2 aligns across 7 bases. V gave up 1 base and J gave up 0 bases; unmatched junction bases: 9. The germline V gene encodes CDR1 SGHTA and CDR2 FQGNSA. This CDR3 is 19 amino acids long. Here the CDR3 reads CASSLDSAGVPSGANVLTF. The CDR3 DNA is TGTGCCAGCAGCTTAGATTCCGCGGGAGTCCCCTCTGGGGCCAACGTCCTGACTTTC.

This clone was recorded only once. The rearrangement uses TRBV27 and TRBJ2-1; D is unresolved. V was shortened by 2 bases and J by 4 bases, with 9 bases between the two germline ends. Germline V gives CDR1 MNHEY, CDR2 SMNVEV (reference sequence). CDR3 length equals 14 residues. The CDR3 sequence: CASSLDRSYNEQFF. CDR3 nucleotides: TGTGCCAGCAGTTTAGATAGGAGTTACAATGAGCAGTTCTTC.

The chain combines TRBV7-9 with TRBJ2-3; 9 bases agree with TRBD2. CDR1 SEHNR and CDR2 FQNEAQ come from the germline V gene (reference sequence). V shed 5 bases and J 0 bases; nucleotides not matched to a gene: 9. The CDR3 sequence is 17 residues long. CDR3 sequence (DNA): TGTGCCAGCAGCGAACGACTAGCGGTATCTAGCACAGATACGCAGTATTTT. Its translation: CASSERLAVSSTDTQYF.

The chain's CDR3 is CASSLSEGAGSYEQYF. The DNA for the CDR3 is TGTGCCAGCAGCCTGTCTGAGGGAGCGGGCTCCTACGAGCAGTACTTC. This chain joins TRBV7-2 and TRBJ2-7; maybe TRBD2 (6 bases). Deletions cut 5 bases from V and 0 bases from J, with 17 bases between. The length of the CDR3 is 16 residues. CDR1 SGHTA and CDR2 FQGNSA come from the germline V gene.

As DNA, the CDR3 is TGTGCCAGCAGTTTCGGGACAGGGAGAGCTTTCTTT. As protein: CASSFGTGRAFF. This rearrangement joins TRBV27 to TRBJ1-1, with 9 positions matching TRBD1. Per germline, CDR1 MNHEY and CDR2 SMNVEV (reference sequence). V shed 3 bases, J shed 10 bases, and the junction held 3 bases outside the gene matches. The CDR3 covers 12 residues.

The chain links TRBV27 to TRBJ2-1; 9 nucleotides line up with TRBD2. The length of the CDR3 is 16 residues. CDR1 is MNHEY and CDR2 is SMNVEV in the germline V gene (reference sequence). The V and J ends lost 7 bases and 6 bases, in that order; junction bases with no gene match: 13. The CDR3: CASMVKVAGVSNEQFF. The CDR3, as DNA: TGTGCCAGCATGGTTAAGGTAGCGGGAGTCTCCAATGAGCAGTTCTTC.

The chain combines TRBV9 with TRBJ2-5; maybe TRBD1 (5 bases). The CDR3 is 17 residues long. Germline assignment: CDR1 SGDLS and CDR2 YYNGEE. V dropped 3 bases and J dropped 3 bases, with 21 bases sitting between them. CDR3 bases: TGTGCCAGCAGCGGAGAGACCCTTGGTAGGGGTGAAGAGACCCAGTACTTC. Translated: CASSGETLGRGEETQYF.

This chain joins TRBV5-5 and TRBJ2-2; tentative D call: TRBD1 (6 bases). The CDR3 is 15 residues long. The V end was cut by 3 bases, the J end by 4 bases, with 13 bases between. Germline CDR1 and CDR2: SGHKS and YYEKEE (reference sequence). CDR3 protein: CASSYSTGTTGELFF. The CDR3 bases are TGTGCCAGCAGCTACAGTACAGGGACCACCGGGGAGCTGTTTTTT.

This chain links TRBV7-9 with TRBJ2-1; 8 positions agree with TRBD1. The J segment lost 3 bases and the V segment lost 5 bases, leaving 9 bases of the junction unmatched. From germline, CDR1 is SEHNR and CDR2 FQNEAQ (reference sequence). This CDR3 region has 16 residues. CDR3 DNA: TGTGCCAGCAGCCAAACCCGACAGGGGAACTACAATGAGCAGTTCTTC. Its translation is CASSQTRQGNYNEQFF.

The V call is TRBV9, the J call TRBJ2-7, with D perhaps given as TRBD1 or TRBD2 (5 bases each). The CDR3 extends over 12 amino acids. V was shortened by 0 bases and J by 4 bases, with 5 bases between the two germline ends. Germline V gene lookup returns CDR1 SGDLS and CDR2 YYNGEE. The CDR3 region is CASSVGGYEQYF. The CDR3 DNA is TGTGCCAGCAGCGTAGGGGGGTACGAGCAGTACTTC.

This clone has just one count. This chain connects TRBV7-9 to TRBJ2-7; TRBD2 is a possible D gene (5 bases). Trimming left V 8 bases short and J 1 base short, with 9 bases between. The CDR3 sequence is 12 residues long. Looked up from germline, CDR1 is SEHNR and CDR2 is FQNEAQ (reference sequence). CDR3 protein: CASVGGSYEQYF. The CDR3 DNA is TGTGCCAGCGTCGGAGGATCCTACGAGCAGTACTTC. The variable domain in full, with the rest retrieved from reference TRBV7-9 and TRBJ2-7, is DTGVSQNPRHKITKRGQNVTFRCDPISEHNRLYWYRQTLGQGPEFLTYFQNEAQLEKSRLLSDRFSAERPKGSFSTLEIQRTEQGDSAMYLCASVGGSYEQYFGPGTRLTVT.

CDR3 loop: CASSPGTGISYEQYF. The CDR3 bases are TGCGCCAGCAGCCCCGGGACAGGGATCTCCTACGAGCAGTACTTC. The chain employs TRBV4-1 and TRBJ2-7; 9 bases are shared with TRBD1. Germline CDR1 is MGHRA and CDR2 is YSYEKL. With 4 bases clipped from V and 0 bases from J, the junction kept 4 bases outside the gene matches. The CDR3 sequence is 15 residues long.